These T cell receptor beta chains were read from a single sample in a study of PD-L1 blockade in urothelial cancer. Here immunoSEQ multiplex PCR was the method, and the copy in TCRdb shows in-frame clones only, minus some. The data contain some 30,000 clones, about 90% of them singletons. This specimen was PBMCs, taken around atezolizumab (anti-PD-L1) treatment. Source of these receptors: a middle-aged man with urothelial cancer. CDR3s include the opening cysteine and the closing phenylalanine or tryptophan. D genes are given only for firm matches. Size is omitted from some rows. Given values are once, few, many or a class for expanded clones.

j_gene,v_gene,abundance,d_gene,CDR3aa,CDR3nt
TRBJ2-1,TRBV7-2,NA,TRBD1,CASSEGQGGFNEQFF,TGTGCCAGCAGCGAGGGACAGGGAGGTTTCAATGAGCAGTTCTTC
TRBJ1-2,TRBV7-2,NA,TRBD1,CASSLPGQGAYYGYTF,TGTGCCAGCAGCTTACCGGGGCAGGGGGCCTACTATGGCTACACCTTC
TRBJ2-7,TRBV14,NA,TRBD1,CASSQGPGQGFIVQYF,TGTGCCAGCAGCCAAGGACCGGGACAGGGGTTCATCGTGCAGTACTTC
TRBJ2-5,TRBV7-8,NA,NA,CASSPTIRGLQKIETQYF,TGTGCCAGCAGCCCCACTATCCGGGGTTTACAGAAAATAGAGACCCAGTACTTC
TRBJ2-3,TRBV7-9,NA,TRBD2,CASSTGRGSDYTDTQYF,TGTGCCAGCAGCACGGGGAGGGGTAGCGACTACACAGATACGCAGTATTTT
TRBJ1-5,TRBV30,NA,NA,CAWSATGISNQPQHF,TGTGCCTGGAGCGCTACAGGAATTAGCAATCAGCCCCAGCATTTT
TRBJ2-3,TRBV5-1,NA,TRBD2,CASSSVAGADTQYF,TGCGCCAGCAGCTCGGTAGCGGGGGCAGATACGCAGTATTTT
TRBJ2-1,TRBV29-1,NA,NA,CSLNTGNEQFF,TGCAGCCTTAATACAGGGAATGAGCAGTTCTTC
TRBJ1-6,TRBV6-5,NA,NA,CASSFADSPLHF,TGTGCCAGCAGTTTCGCAGATTCACCCCTCCACTTT
TRBJ1-2,TRBV18,NA,NA,CASSRVQGGSGGYTF,TGTGCCAGCTCACGAGTTCAGGGAGGTTCAGGTGGCTACACCTTC
TRBJ2-3,TRBV15,once,TRBD1,CATSWGQGSTDTQYF,TGTGCCACCAGCTGGGGACAGGGCAGCACAGATACGCAGTATTTT
TRBJ2-7,TRBV6-1,NA,NA,CASSEDRPYRPSTWNEQYF,TGTGCCAGCAGTGAAGACAGGCCTTATCGCCCGTCGACATGGAACGAGCAGTACTTC
TRBJ2-2,TRBV27,NA,NA,CASSSPGNTGELFF,TGTGCCAGCAGTTCCCCGGGTAACACCGGGGAGCTGTTTTTT
TRBJ2-1,TRBV28,NA,TRBD2,CASSLASGVSYNEQFF,TGTGCCAGCAGTTTGGCTAGCGGAGTCTCCTACAATGAGCAGTTCTTC